The 2 T cell receptor beta chains below come from one sample, sequenced in a study of T cell responses to AZD1222 COVID-19 vaccine (dated by TCRdb to the early 2020s). Receptor libraries were prepared by the immunoSEQ multiplex PCR assay. TCRdb's version of the immuneACCESS table is confined to in-frame rearrangements and falls short of the full clone set. An unresolved V gene accounts for under half of the shortfall where checked; the remainder is of unknown origin. Within this sample are 150,000 to 200,000 clones, with about nine tenths of them counted one time only. The ten top clones hold 4% to 4.5% of the sample. In light of the paper, this sample's time point label describes: about 28 days (+/-7) after the second vaccine dose. Explained via the paper, the treatment or condition label denotes: meningococcal conjugate vaccine given as trial control. The specimen was peripheral blood, collected 28 days after the second dose of the MenACWY control vaccine. Source of these receptors: an adult who received the MenACWY meningococcal vaccine as a control.

The rearrangement uses TRBV5-4 and TRBJ2-1; D tentatively reads TRBD1 or TRBD2 (5 bases each). This CDR3 spans 12 amino acids. The germline V gene has CDR1 SGHNT and CDR2 YYREEE (reference sequence). Trimming removed 2 bases from V and 10 bases from J, with 10 bases in between. The CDR3 DNA reads as TGTGCCAGCAGCTTCGGGGCAGTAGAGCAGTTCTTC. This translates into CASSFGAVEQFF. The full variable domain, its missing parts supplied by reference TRBV5-4 and TRBJ2-1, is ETGVTQSPTHLIKTRGQQVTLRCSSQSGHNTVSWYQQALGQGPQFIFQYYREEENGRGNFPPRFSGLQFPNYSSELNVNALELDDSALYLCASSFGAVEQFFGPGTRLTVL.

The CDR3 is CATSREGQDTQYF. For the CDR3, the DNA is TGTGCCACCAGCAGAGAAGGCCAGGATACGCAGTATTTT. This sequence joins TRBV15 and TRBJ2-3; D remains unclear. V dropped 0 bases and J dropped 6 bases, with 7 bases sitting between them. This CDR3 region has 13 residues. Germline values: CDR1 LNHNV, CDR2 YYDKDF (reference sequence).